This T cell receptor beta chain was captured in a study of blood T cell repertoires in COVID-19. Study-wide context: Donors in the United States, Italy and Spain gave samples during acute or convalescent COVID-19. Sample material is recorded as cDNA or gDNA derived from T cells, B-cell-depleted T cells, or PBMCs.

Methods used by the authors: Reference gene primers were amplified, and this amplification served to estimate nucleated cell counts. The method was immunoSEQ multiplex PCR; TCRdb's version includes in-frame clones alone and lacks a portion of them. For V, J and clone size, that table is used; D and trimming come from the DNA. The top ten hold 6.3% of the sample, which has about 67,000 clones, roughly three quarters seen once. The clonotype originates from an older woman with acute or convalescent COVID-19. The source material was peripheral blood.

The CDR3 loop reads CATTTPRGNYEQYF. The CDR3 DNA reads TGTGCCACCACCACCCCCAGGGGGAACTACGAGCAGTACTTC. V is TRBV6-5 and J is TRBJ2-7, with 7 bases lining up with TRBD1. Germline values: CDR1 MNHEY, CDR2 SVGAGI. The V segment lost 10 bases and the J segment 3 bases; nucleotides outside the gene matches: 12. This CDR3 comprises 14 residues.